This T cell receptor beta chain was captured by sequencing in a study of control samples from healthy donors and cancer patients (TCRdb year 2020). Clipping removes 3 bases from V and 6 bases from J, with 9 as the unmatched junction base count. Counted from cysteine to phenylalanine, this CDR3 has 15 amino acids. Just the 45-base CDR3 DNA is kept, in frame starting at base 1. CDR1 and CDR2 are read off the germline V gene (reference sequence) as LNHDA and SQIVND. Receptor amplification or capture employed the immunoSEQ multiplex PCR assay. Here the immuneACCESS table is served through TCRdb, limited to in-frame sequences with V and J called. Missing clones are a known gap in these copies; in checked studies unresolved V genes cover under half, and the rest lacks a known reason. For this sample there are 120,000 to 150,000 clones; about 89% appear just once. Of the sample, 4.9% falls within the top ten clones.

Of note for this clone: No cognate antigen has been identified for it. Base qualities were left out, and no much larger clone turns up one base away.

The sample consisted of blood. The rearranged segments are TRBV19 and TRBJ1-2; 8 nucleotides in the junction match TRBD1. The source of this sequence is a man younger than 45 in good health. The CDR3 protein: CASSIVAGGVDGYTF. The nucleotide sequence reads as follows: TGTGCCAGTAGTATTGTGGCAGGGGGCGTGGATGGCTACACCTTC.